Below are 21 T cell receptor beta chains sequenced from a single sample in a study of shared clonotypes between healthy human individuals. Sequencing used immunoSEQ multiplex PCR; TCRdb keeps in-frame clones, though not all of them. The sample carries some 2,000,000 clones, 90% to 97% recorded once. Sequencing used naive CD4+ T cells sorted from blood. Documented subset: CD45RA+ positively selected. The origin of the receptors is a young man in good health.

This clone has only one observation. This CDR3 reads CASSVFDSTYNEQFF. The CDR3 DNA reads TGTGCCAGCAGCGTATTCGACAGCACCTACAATGAGCAGTTCTTC. J is TRBJ2-1 and V is TRBV9, with D possibly matching TRBD1 (5 bases). CDR1 and CDR2 (germline): SGDLS, YYNGEE. Trimming cost V 1 base and J 2 bases, with 10 bases left between them. This CDR3 spans 15 amino acids.

The rearrangement links TRBV4-1 to TRBJ1-6; D unclear. Per the germline V gene, CDR1 is MGHRA and CDR2 is YSYEKL. The V and J ends lost 1 base and 8 bases respectively, with 9 bases between them. The CDR3 contains 14 residues. The CDR3 coding sequence is TGCGCCAGCAGCCAAGTTATTAGGGATTCACCCCTCCACTTT. It is translated as CASSQVIRDSPLHF.

The V call is TRBV2, the J call TRBJ2-7, with D unresolved. The CDR3 is 11 residues long. Germline V gene sequence: CDR1 SNHLY, CDR2 FYNNEI. V dropped 5 bases and J dropped 3 bases, with 5 bases sitting between them. CDR3 loop: CASSKDYEQYF. CDR3 DNA: TGTGCCAGCAGTAAGGACTACGAGCAGTACTTC.

The chain employs TRBV12-2 and TRBJ1-1. TRBV12-2 is marked as a pseudogene. The CDR3 is 14 amino acids. The CDR3 sequence: CASRLVLGNTEAFF. The CDR3 DNA reads as TGTGCAAGTCGCTTAGTACTGGGGAACACTGAAGCTTTCTTT.

DNA for the CDR3: TGCGCCAGCAGCTTGGCCGGGGAAGGCTCACCCCTCCACTTT. As protein: CASSLAGEGSPLHF. V usage is TRBV5-1 and J usage is TRBJ1-6; no definite D call. Germline V gives CDR1 SGHRS, CDR2 YFSETQ. The length of the CDR3 is 14 residues. The germline V and J ends were trimmed by 0 bases and 10 bases, with 11 bases remaining between them.

Remarks on this clone: Other DNA sequences within the sample encode an identical CDR3. The V and J genes are TRBV5-1 and TRBJ2-1; either TRBD1 or TRBD2 may fit D (6 bases each). V was trimmed by 0 bases and J by 0 bases, leaving 10 bases between them. Germline V gene data show CDR1 as SGHRS and CDR2 as YFSETQ. CDR3 size: 16 residues. CDR3 nucleotide sequence: TGCGCCAGCAGCTTGGCCGGGGGCAGCTCCTACAATGAGCAGTTCTTC. This translates into CASSLAGGSSYNEQFF.

This chain connects TRBV12-2 to TRBJ2-5. TRBV12-2 is assigned pseudogene status. The CDR3 sequence is 15 residues long. CDR3 coding DNA: TGTGCAAGTCGCTCCATCCTGGGGGGCGTGAAGACCCAGTACTTC. As protein: CASRSILGGVKTQYF.

The genes are TRBV18 and TRBJ2-5, with 14 bases identical to TRBD2. CDR1 and CDR2 (germline): KGHSH, LQKENI. The CDR3 spans 16 residues. V lost 3 bases, J lost 4 bases, and 4 bases stayed unmatched. As DNA, the CDR3 is TGTGCCAGCTCACCTTGGACTAGCGGGGGGTCAGAGACCCAGTACTTC. Translating it yields CASSPWTSGGSETQYF.

This clone was seen once. This chain uses TRBV5-1 with TRBJ2-7; D remains ambiguous. The CDR3 consists of 13 residues. With 5 bases removed from V and 0 bases from J, the gap between germline ends came to 9 bases. CDR1 is SGHRS and CDR2 is YFSETQ in the germline V gene. CDR3 coding DNA: TGCGCCAGCAGTCCCACTAACTCCTACGAGCAGTACTTC. Protein sequence: CASSPTNSYEQYF.

The rearrangement joins TRBV5-4 to TRBJ1-4, with D perhaps TRBD1 (6 bases). Germline CDR1 is SGHNT and CDR2 is YYREEE (reference sequence). The CDR3 runs 16 residues. V lost 1 base and J lost 7, with 17 bases in between. CDR3 DNA sequence: TGTGCCAGCAGCTTGAACGCGCGGTGGGGGGCTGAAAAACTGTTTTTT. Its protein is CASSLNARWGAEKLFF.

As for this clone: The sample has other DNA sequences that encode this CDR3 too. The chain joins TRBV5-1 to TRBJ1-1, with a possible D match to TRBD1 (6 bases). This CDR3 has 13 residues. V was clipped by 3 bases and J by 2 bases, with 8 bases between them. The V gene's germline CDR1 is SGHRS and CDR2 YFSETQ. Here the CDR3 reads CASSSGVNTEAFF. CDR3 bases: TGCGCCAGCAGCTCAGGGGTAAACACTGAAGCTTTCTTT.

This chain uses TRBV7-2 with TRBJ2-3, with D unresolved. Trimming removed 4 bases at V and 4 bases at J, with 12 bases between. CDR3 length: 14 residues. The germline gives CDR1 SGHTA, CDR2 FQGNSA. CDR3 DNA sequence: TGTGCCAGCAGCTCCCATTTTCAGGCAGATACGCAGTATTTT. It specifies CASSSHFQADTQYF. Based on the CDR3 plus reference TRBV7-2 and TRBJ2-3, the full variable domain is GAGVSQSPSNKVTEKGKDVELRCDPISGHTALYWYRQSLGQGLEFLIYFQGNSAPDKSGLPSDRFSAERTGGSVSTLTIQRTQQEDSAVYLCASSSHFQADTQYFGPGTRLTVL.

The chain carries TRBV4-1 and TRBJ2-7, with D perhaps given as TRBD1 or TRBD2 (5 bases each). Germline CDR1 and CDR2: MGHRA and YSYEKL. This CDR3 has 14 residues. Trimming left V 5 bases short and J 5 bases short, with 16 bases between. The DNA of the CDR3 is TGCGCCAGCAGCTCCCGACATGGGGGAAACGAGCAGTACTTC. Protein product: CASSSRHGGNEQYF.

As to this clone: At the DNA level, this CDR3 is encoded by other sequences in the same sample as well. V gene TRBV5-1 combines with J gene TRBJ2-7; 7 bases map to TRBD1. Per the germline V gene, CDR1 is SGHRS and CDR2 is YFSETQ. V gave up 0 bases and J gave up 2 bases; unmatched junction bases: 5. The CDR3 contains 15 residues. CDR3 region: CASSLEQGPTYEQYF. Here the CDR3 DNA reads TGCGCCAGCAGCTTGGAACAGGGGCCCACCTACGAGCAGTACTTC. Full variable domain (outside the CDR3, taken from reference TRBV5-1 and TRBJ2-7): KAGVTQTPRYLIKTRGQQVTLSCSPISGHRSVSWYQQTPGQGLQFLFEYFSETQRNKGNFPGRFSGRQFSNSRSEMNVSTLELGDSALYLCASSLEQGPTYEQYFGPGTRLTVT.

The rearrangement links TRBV11-2 to TRBJ2-7; D tentatively reads TRBD1 or TRBD2 (5 bases each). The CDR3 length is 19 residues. V was pared by 6 bases and J by 1 base, with 28 bases between. CDR1 and CDR2 from the germline V gene are SGHAT and FQNNGV. This CDR3 reads CASRSLVSIGRDPSYEQYF. Here the CDR3 DNA reads TGTGCCAGCAGATCCCTCGTTTCTATTGGACGGGACCCTTCCTACGAGCAGTACTTC. The variable domain in full, with the rest retrieved from reference TRBV11-2 and TRBJ2-7, is EAGVAQSPRYKIIEKRQSVAFWCNPISGHATLYWYQQILGQGPKLLIQFQNNGVVDDSQLPKDRFSAERLKGVDSTLKIQPAKLEDSAVYLCASRSLVSIGRDPSYEQYFGPGTRLTVT.

V usage is TRBV7-9 and J usage is TRBJ2-7; D is unclear. The CDR3 is 11 residues long. Between the trimmed V and J ends, which lost 5 bases and 6 bases, there was a span of 8 bases. The germline CDR1 and CDR2 sequences are SEHNR and FQNEAQ (reference sequence). The CDR3: CASSQSGEQYF. The DNA of the CDR3 is TGTGCCAGCAGCCAGAGTGGCGAGCAGTACTTC. Filled out from reference TRBV7-9 and TRBJ2-7, the complete variable domain reads DTGVSQNPRHKITKRGQNVTFRCDPISEHNRLYWYRQTLGQGPEFLTYFQNEAQLEKSRLLSDRFSAERPKGSFSTLEIQRTEQGDSAMYLCASSQSGEQYFGPGTRLTVT.

The chain uses TRBV12-5 and TRBJ1-6; D call uncertain. From germline, CDR1 is LGHNT and CDR2 FRNRAP. This CDR3 region has 17 residues. Trimming removed 5 bases at V and 6 bases at J, with 20 bases between. This CDR3 reads CASGPGEGFRSNSPLHF. DNA for the CDR3: TGTGCTAGTGGTCCCGGCGAGGGCTTTAGGAGTAATTCACCCCTCCACTTT.

The chain links TRBV10-3 to TRBJ2-7; D is possibly TRBD1 or TRBD2 (5 bases each). V lost 0 bases, J lost 1 base, and 10 bases lay in between. This CDR3 is 15 amino acids long. The germline V gene encodes CDR1 ENHRY and CDR2 SYGVKD. This CDR3 is CAISESTGASYEQYF. The CDR3 nucleotides read TGTGCCATCAGTGAGTCGACCGGGGCGTCCTACGAGCAGTACTTC.

J is TRBJ2-7 and V is TRBV2; TRBD2 agrees at 8 bases. Germline trimming cut 7 bases from V and 1 base from J; bases unmatched to any gene: 15. The CDR3 loop spans 17 amino acids. CDR1 is SNHLY, CDR2 FYNNEI, per germline. CDR3 sequence reads: CASTLQAGRGGSYEQYF. The DNA of the CDR3 is TGTGCCAGCACCCTACAGGCCGGGAGGGGTGGGTCCTACGAGCAGTACTTC.

The V call is TRBV5-6, the J call TRBJ1-6; D unclear. Germline V gene lookup returns CDR1 SGHDT and CDR2 YYEEEE. V shed 0 bases and J shed 1 base, with 5 bases lying between them. The CDR3 loop spans 15 amino acids. The CDR3 loop reads CASSLGRSYNSPLHF. The CDR3 DNA follows: TGTGCCAGCAGCTTGGGACGGTCCTATAATTCACCCCTCCACTTT.

CDR3 sequence: CASSENGETQYF. CDR3 nucleotides: TGCGCCAGCAGTGAGAATGGAGAGACCCAGTACTTC. J is TRBJ2-5 and V is TRBV10-1, with D uncertain. CDR1 is WNHNN and CDR2 is SYGVQD in the germline V gene (reference sequence). The CDR3 covers 12 residues. Trimming took off 2 bases at V and 4 bases at J, with 5 bases between the two ends.